These T cell receptor beta chains were read from a single sample in a study of T cell changes during pregnancy in multiple sclerosis. Profiled with immunoSEQ multiplex PCR; TCRdb holds only in-frame clones, not every one. This table has 50,000 to 80,000 clones, more than 90% appearing once. Sequencing was performed on peripheral blood, taken in the second trimester of pregnancy. Receptors originate from a female donor with multiple sclerosis, enrolled in a pregnancy study. The CDR3 runs from the conserved cysteine through the conserved F or W. The order of the fields is clone size, V gene, J gene, D gene, CDR3 DNA, CDR3 protein. D genes are given only for firm matches. Clone size appears in some rows only: once, few, many, or a class for an expanded clone.

abundance: once; v_gene: TRBV10-2; j_gene: TRBJ1-1; d_gene: TRBD1; CDR3nt: TGCGCCAGCAGTGGACAGGGCGGCACTGAAGCTTTCTTT; CDR3aa: CASSGQGGTEAFF
abundance: .; v_gene: TRBV29-1; j_gene: TRBJ2-1; d_gene: TRBD1; CDR3nt: TGCAGCGTTGGGACAGGGGGTTACAATGAGCAGTTCTTC; CDR3aa: CSVGTGGYNEQFF
abundance: .; v_gene: TRBV27; j_gene: TRBJ2-1; d_gene: .; CDR3nt: TGTGCCAGCAGTTTAACCCCCAACCGGGACTACAATGAGCAGTTCTTC; CDR3aa: CASSLTPNRDYNEQFF
abundance: .; v_gene: TRBV5-5; j_gene: TRBJ1-2; d_gene: TRBD1; CDR3nt: TGTGCCAGCAGCCCGGGTAGGACAGGGATCTATGGCTACACCTTC; CDR3aa: CASSPGRTGIYGYTF
abundance: .; v_gene: TRBV6-6; j_gene: TRBJ2-1; d_gene: .; CDR3nt: TGTGCCAGCAGTCCCGGGACATACAATGAGCAGTTCTTC; CDR3aa: CASSPGTYNEQFF
abundance: .; v_gene: TRBV19; j_gene: TRBJ1-5; d_gene: .; CDR3nt: TGTGCCAGTAGTAGGTGGGACTCTAGCAATCAGCCCCAGCATTTT; CDR3aa: CASSRWDSSNQPQHF
abundance: .; v_gene: TRBV5-1; j_gene: TRBJ1-5; d_gene: .; CDR3nt: TGCGCCAGTAGAACAGATAGCAATCAGCCCCAGCATTTT; CDR3aa: CASRTDSNQPQHF
abundance: .; v_gene: TRBV19; j_gene: TRBJ1-5; d_gene: .; CDR3nt: TGTGCCAGTAGTGGAACCCAGCGAACCGATCAGCCCCAGCATTTT; CDR3aa: CASSGTQRTDQPQHF
abundance: .; v_gene: TRBV30; j_gene: TRBJ1-5; d_gene: .; CDR3nt: TGTGCCTGGAGCGGGGGGCTCGTTGGAAATCAGCCCCAGCATTTT; CDR3aa: CAWSGGLVGNQPQHF
abundance: .; v_gene: TRBV6-6; j_gene: TRBJ1-1; d_gene: TRBD1; CDR3nt: TGTGCCAGCACTTTCCGGGACAGGGAAGACACTGAAGCTTTCTTT; CDR3aa: CASTFRDREDTEAFF
abundance: .; v_gene: TRBV5-1; j_gene: TRBJ2-7; d_gene: TRBD1; CDR3nt: TGCGCCAGCAGCGCTACCGGGACAGGGGGCGTCGAGCAGTACTTC; CDR3aa: CASSATGTGGVEQYF
abundance: .; v_gene: TRBV28; j_gene: TRBJ2-3; d_gene: .; CDR3nt: TGTGCCAGCACCCCCCCTGGAGGGAACACAGATACGCAGTATTTT; CDR3aa: CASTPPGGNTDTQYF
abundance: .; v_gene: TRBV2; j_gene: TRBJ2-2; d_gene: .; CDR3nt: TGTGCCAGCACTCTCTCGAACACCGGGGAGCTGTTTTTT; CDR3aa: CASTLSNTGELFF
abundance: .; v_gene: TRBV18; j_gene: TRBJ2-2; d_gene: .; CDR3nt: TGTGCCAGCTCACTACAGGGTACCGGGGAGCTGTTTTTT; CDR3aa: CASSLQGTGELFF
abundance: .; v_gene: TRBV28; j_gene: TRBJ1-5; d_gene: .; CDR3nt: TGTGCCAGCAGTTTCAGGGCCCTTCAGCCCCAGCATTTT; CDR3aa: CASSFRALQPQHF
abundance: .; v_gene: TRBV25-1; j_gene: TRBJ2-1; d_gene: .; CDR3nt: TGTGCCAGCAGGGCGGGATCATCCTACGATGAGCAGTTCTTC; CDR3aa: CASRAGSSYDEQFF
abundance: .; v_gene: TRBV5-6; j_gene: TRBJ2-1; d_gene: TRBD2; CDR3nt: TGTGCCAGCAGGCAGGGGACTAGCTCCTACAATGAGCAGTTCTTC; CDR3aa: CASRQGTSSYNEQFF
abundance: .; v_gene: TRBV11-2; j_gene: TRBJ1-1; d_gene: .; CDR3nt: TGTGCCAGCAGCTTAGTGTCCTTGGGGGGAATGGCTTTCTTT; CDR3aa: CASSLVSLGGMAFF
abundance: .; v_gene: TRBV29-1; j_gene: TRBJ2-1; d_gene: TRBD1; CDR3nt: TGCAGCGCTACAGGGGGTGAAAAATACAATGAGCAGTTCTTC; CDR3aa: CSATGGEKYNEQFF
abundance: .; v_gene: TRBV10-3; j_gene: TRBJ1-4; d_gene: TRBD1; CDR3nt: TGTGCCATGCGGACAGGGTTTGATGGTGAAAAACTGTTTTTT; CDR3aa: CAMRTGFDGEKLFF
abundance: .; v_gene: TRBV7-6; j_gene: TRBJ2-6; d_gene: .; CDR3nt: TGTGCCAGCAGCCCTAGGCGGGTCTCTGGGGCCAACGTCCTGACTTTC; CDR3aa: CASSPRRVSGANVLTF
abundance: .; v_gene: TRBV6-5; j_gene: TRBJ2-1; d_gene: TRBD2; CDR3nt: TGTGCCAGCAGTTACGGCTCGGGAGGCTCCTACAATGAGCAGTTCTTC; CDR3aa: CASSYGSGGSYNEQFF
abundance: once; v_gene: TRBV9; j_gene: TRBJ1-4; d_gene: TRBD1; CDR3nt: TGTGCCAGCAGCGTAGGGGGACAGGCTGGCGAAAAACTGTTTTTT; CDR3aa: CASSVGGQAGEKLFF
abundance: few; v_gene: TRBV4-2; j_gene: TRBJ2-7; d_gene: .; CDR3nt: TGTGCCAGCAGCCAAGATTACAGGGTAGGGGACGAGCAGTACTTC; CDR3aa: CASSQDYRVGDEQYF
abundance: .; v_gene: TRBV5-1; j_gene: TRBJ2-3; d_gene: .; CDR3nt: TGCGCCAGCAGCTTGGGGCCCACAGATACGCAGTATTTT; CDR3aa: CASSLGPTDTQYF
abundance: .; v_gene: TRBV5-1; j_gene: TRBJ2-2; d_gene: .; CDR3nt: TGCGCCAGCTCGGACGGGGTGGGAACCGGGGAGCTGTTTTTT; CDR3aa: CASSDGVGTGELFF
abundance: once; v_gene: TRBV25-1; j_gene: TRBJ1-2; d_gene: .; CDR3nt: TGTGCCAGCAGTGAATATGGTGCGGCTGACAGGGGCTACACCTTC; CDR3aa: CASSEYGAADRGYTF
abundance: few; v_gene: TRBV30; j_gene: TRBJ1-1; d_gene: .; CDR3nt: TGTGCCTGGATTGGACAGATGAACACTGAAGCTTTCTTT; CDR3aa: CAWIGQMNTEAFF
abundance: .; v_gene: TRBV29-1; j_gene: TRBJ1-2; d_gene: TRBD1; CDR3nt: TGCAGCGTTGATTCTACAGGGGGCAACTATGGCTACACCTTC; CDR3aa: CSVDSTGGNYGYTF
abundance: .; v_gene: TRBV6-1; j_gene: TRBJ1-2; d_gene: .; CDR3nt: TGTGCCAGCAGTGAAGGGACAGACCTCTATGGCTACACCTTC; CDR3aa: CASSEGTDLYGYTF
abundance: .; v_gene: TRBV27; j_gene: TRBJ2-7; d_gene: .; CDR3nt: TGTGCCAGCAGTTTGCGAGTAGCGAACGAGCAGTACTTC; CDR3aa: CASSLRVANEQYF
abundance: .; v_gene: TRBV5-1; j_gene: TRBJ2-7; d_gene: .; CDR3nt: TGCGCCAGCAGCTCAGCGACGGCGACCTACGAGCAGTACTTC; CDR3aa: CASSSATATYEQYF
abundance: .; v_gene: TRBV21-1; j_gene: TRBJ2-7; d_gene: .; CDR3nt: TGTGCCAGCACCACAGGGGTGGAGGGCTCCTACGAGCAGTACTTC; CDR3aa: CASTTGVEGSYEQYF
abundance: .; v_gene: TRBV19; j_gene: TRBJ1-2; d_gene: .; CDR3nt: TGTGCCAGGGCCCCAAGGGGCCCACCGATCGGCTACACCTTC; CDR3aa: CARAPRGPPIGYTF
abundance: .; v_gene: TRBV29-1; j_gene: TRBJ2-7; d_gene: .; CDR3nt: TGCAGCGTTGGAGGCCTCTACGAGCAGTACTTC; CDR3aa: CSVGGLYEQYF
abundance: once; v_gene: TRBV4-1; j_gene: TRBJ2-7; d_gene: TRBD1; CDR3nt: TGCGCCAGCAGCCACTATCCCGACAGGGAAAGATGGGACGAGCAGTACTTC; CDR3aa: CASSHYPDRERWDEQYF
abundance: .; v_gene: TRBV27; j_gene: TRBJ1-4; d_gene: .; CDR3nt: TGTGCCAGCTCCAATGGAGGGAAGTTCGGTGAAAAACTGTTTTTT; CDR3aa: CASSNGGKFGEKLFF
abundance: .; v_gene: TRBV6-5; j_gene: TRBJ2-7; d_gene: .; CDR3nt: TGTGCCAGCAGTTATTCTACCGGTTTTCGAGAGCAGTACTTC; CDR3aa: CASSYSTGFREQYF
abundance: .; v_gene: TRBV7-6; j_gene: TRBJ2-1; d_gene: .; CDR3nt: TGTGCCAGCAGCGTTAGCTGGGGGGAGAATGAGCAGTTCTTC; CDR3aa: CASSVSWGENEQFF
abundance: .; v_gene: TRBV7-2; j_gene: TRBJ1-4; d_gene: .; CDR3nt: TGTGCCAGCAGCTGGGGGGGCGGTACTAATGAAAAACTGTTTTTT; CDR3aa: CASSWGGGTNEKLFF
abundance: .; v_gene: TRBV7-2; j_gene: TRBJ1-1; d_gene: .; CDR3nt: TGTGCCAGCAGCTTATCCTTCCCTACAGGGTCGGGCACTGAAGCTTTCTTT; CDR3aa: CASSLSFPTGSGTEAFF
abundance: once; v_gene: TRBV27; j_gene: TRBJ2-1; d_gene: TRBD2; CDR3nt: TGTGCCAGCGCTAGCGGGAGCTCCTACAATGAGCAGTTCTTC; CDR3aa: CASASGSSYNEQFF
abundance: .; v_gene: TRBV5-6; j_gene: TRBJ1-4; d_gene: TRBD1; CDR3nt: TGTGCCAGCAGCTTGGGGCCGGCAGGGGGACAGGGTCTAGAAAAACTGTTTTTT; CDR3aa: CASSLGPAGGQGLEKLFF
abundance: .; v_gene: TRBV5-6; j_gene: TRBJ2-5; d_gene: .; CDR3nt: TGTGCCAGCAGCTTATCTATTCAGGGCCGAGAGACCCAGTACTTC; CDR3aa: CASSLSIQGRETQYF
abundance: .; v_gene: TRBV28; j_gene: TRBJ1-4; d_gene: TRBD1; CDR3nt: TGTGCCAGCAGTCCAAGGGACAGCTTCTATAATGAAAAACTGTTTTTT; CDR3aa: CASSPRDSFYNEKLFF
abundance: .; v_gene: TRBV5-1; j_gene: TRBJ1-1; d_gene: TRBD1; CDR3nt: TGCGCCAGCAGCTCCCAGGGGGACACTGAAGCTTTCTTT; CDR3aa: CASSSQGDTEAFF
abundance: .; v_gene: TRBV18; j_gene: TRBJ2-1; d_gene: TRBD2; CDR3nt: TGTGCCAGCTCACCACAAGCGGGAGGCAATGAGCAGTTCTTC; CDR3aa: CASSPQAGGNEQFF
abundance: .; v_gene: TRBV5-1; j_gene: TRBJ2-7; d_gene: .; CDR3nt: TGCGCCAGCAGCCAAATGACTAGCTCCTACGAGCAGTACTTC; CDR3aa: CASSQMTSSYEQYF
abundance: .; v_gene: TRBV5-1; j_gene: TRBJ2-3; d_gene: TRBD2; CDR3nt: TGCGCCAGCAGCTTGGGCGGGAGAGATACAGATACGCAGTATTTT; CDR3aa: CASSLGGRDTDTQYF
abundance: .; v_gene: TRBV7-3; j_gene: TRBJ2-1; d_gene: TRBD2; CDR3nt: TGTGCCAGCAGCCTAGGGACTAGCGGATACAATGAGCAGTTCTTC; CDR3aa: CASSLGTSGYNEQFF
abundance: .; v_gene: TRBV6-5; j_gene: TRBJ2-3; d_gene: TRBD2; CDR3nt: TGTGCCAGCAGCGGACTAGCGGGAGGCACAGATACGCAGTATTTT; CDR3aa: CASSGLAGGTDTQYF
abundance: once; v_gene: TRBV7-5; j_gene: TRBJ1-4; d_gene: .; CDR3nt: TGTGTCCCTCCCCGGGAGGTCTCCTCACGGGGGACTAATGAAAAACTGTTTTTT; CDR3aa: CVPPREVSSRGTNEKLFF